The TCR beta chain under discussion was sequenced for a study of molecular identifiers for immune sequencing clone quantification. The wider study: Replicates involved a five-way split of RNA from roughly 18,000 or 92,000 naive CD8 cells, with sequencing of four.

Isolation of naive CD8 T cells was achieved by sorting on a CD8+CD4-CCR7+CD45RA+ phenotype. At least ten counts were recorded for this clonotype. From the PCR reads, TCRdb called clonotypes with MiXCR, one entry per CDR3 protein. The sample holds about 640,000 distinct CDR3 sequences, 15% to 20% seen once. The TCR originated in a human donor in good health. Some libraries in this study had Jurkat cell RNA spiked in. The sequenced material came from naive CD8+ T cells from blood, with Jurkat cell RNA spiked in. Subset: FACS-sorted CD8+CD4-CCR7+CD45RA+ naive T cells.

CDR3 sequence (DNA): TGTGCCAGCAGTGAAGGGACACCCTATGGCTACACCTTC. Protein: CASSEGTPYGYTF. The chain carries TRBV2 and TRBJ1-2; possible D gene TRBD1, 5 bases. The CDR3 runs to 13 residues. Germline lookup yields CDR1 SNHLY and CDR2 FYNNEI. Trimming removed 1 base from V and 4 bases from J, with 7 bases in between.